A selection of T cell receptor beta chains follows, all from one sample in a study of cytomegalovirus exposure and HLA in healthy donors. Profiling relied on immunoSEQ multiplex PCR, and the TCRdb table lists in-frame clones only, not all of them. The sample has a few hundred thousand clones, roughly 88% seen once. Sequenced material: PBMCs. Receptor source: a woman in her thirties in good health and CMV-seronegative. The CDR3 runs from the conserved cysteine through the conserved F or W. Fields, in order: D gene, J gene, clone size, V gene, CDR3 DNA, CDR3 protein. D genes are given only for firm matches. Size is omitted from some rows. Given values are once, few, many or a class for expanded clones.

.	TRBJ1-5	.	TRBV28	TGTGCCAGCAGTTTCCTATACAGGGTAGGCAATCAGCCCCAGCATTTT	CASSFLYRVGNQPQHF
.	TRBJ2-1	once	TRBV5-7	TGTGCCAGCAGCGCGCCGGGAACCGGGCACACGAATGAGCAGTTCTTC	CASSAPGTGHTNEQFF
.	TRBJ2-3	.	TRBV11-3	TGTGCCAGCAGCCCTGGTGGAGGTAGCACAGATACGCAGTATTTT	CASSPGGGSTDTQYF
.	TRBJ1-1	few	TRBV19	TGTGCCAGTAGTATAGATCTAAGGGGGAACACTGAAGCTTTCTTT	CASSIDLRGNTEAFF
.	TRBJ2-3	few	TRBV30	TGTGCAGGTGGCAGGAACACAGATACGCAGTATTTT	CAGGRNTDTQYF
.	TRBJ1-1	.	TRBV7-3	TGTGCCAGCAGCTTAAACTCCGGGGGCAGTACTGAAGCTTTCTTT	CASSLNSGGSTEAFF
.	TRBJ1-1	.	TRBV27	TGTGCCAGTTCCCCGGGGGTTGGCTCTTCTGAAGCTTTCTTT	CASSPGVGSSEAFF
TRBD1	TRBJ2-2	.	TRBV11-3	TGTGCCAGCAGCTGGGGAGACAGGGGGATGCCCGGGGAGCTGTTTTTT	CASSWGDRGMPGELFF
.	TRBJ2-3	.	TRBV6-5	TGTGCCAGCAGTTACTCGACAGGATTAGATACGCAGTATTTT	CASSYSTGLDTQYF
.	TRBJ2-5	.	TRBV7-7	TGTGCCAGCAGCATCGGGCCGGGTTCTGGGGAGACCCAGTACTTC	CASSIGPGSGETQYF
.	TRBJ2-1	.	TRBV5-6	TGTGCCAGCGAGGAGGGGGCGACAACGGAGCAGTTCTTC	CASEEGATTEQFF
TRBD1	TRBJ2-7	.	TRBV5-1	TGCGCCAGCAGCTTGCGGGACAGAGCCTACGAGCAGTACTTC	CASSLRDRAYEQYF
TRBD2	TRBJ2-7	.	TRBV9	TGTGCCAGCAGCGTAGAACCAGCGGGAGGGCCCGGGGGCTCCTACGAGCAGTACTTC	CASSVEPAGGPGGSYEQYF
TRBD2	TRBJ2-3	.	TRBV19	TGTGCCAGTAGTATCACGGGAGGGCCAACAGATACGCAGTATTTT	CASSITGGPTDTQYF
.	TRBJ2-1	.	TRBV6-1	TGTGCCAGCATGGACCTACTATCCTACAATGAGCAGTTCTTC	CASMDLLSYNEQFF
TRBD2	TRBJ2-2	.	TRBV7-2	TGTGCCAGCAGCTTAGTGCTAGCGGGAGGAATGAACACCGGGGAGCTGTTTTTT	CASSLVLAGGMNTGELFF
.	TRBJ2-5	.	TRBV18	TGTGCCAGCTCACGGGCGACAGACCAAGAGACCCAGTACTTC	CASSRATDQETQYF
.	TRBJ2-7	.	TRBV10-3	TGTGCCATCAGTTCACGGACCTACGAGCAGTACTTC	CAISSRTYEQYF
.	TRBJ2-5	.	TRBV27	TGTGCCAGCAGTTTATTCGGGGATTTAGAGACCCAGTACTTC	CASSLFGDLETQYF
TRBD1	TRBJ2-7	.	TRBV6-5	TGTGCCAGCATGATCGACAGGGCCTCCTACGAGCAGTACTTC	CASMIDRASYEQYF
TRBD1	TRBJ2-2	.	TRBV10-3	TGTGCCATCAGTGATCCAGGCGGGACAGGGGACGCCGGGGAGCTGTTTTTT	CAISDPGGTGDAGELFF
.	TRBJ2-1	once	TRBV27	TGTGCCAGCAGTGCTACCGCGGGCCAGGCCCCCTACAATGAGCAGTTCTTC	CASSATAGQAPYNEQFF
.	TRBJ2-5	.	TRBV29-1	TGCAGCGTTGAAAGTAGGGCGGGACCCCAAGAGACCCAGTACTTC	CSVESRAGPQETQYF
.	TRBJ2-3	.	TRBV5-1	TGCGCCAGCAGCTTGGGTCTGGCGGGTACAGATACGCAGTATTTT	CASSLGLAGTDTQYF
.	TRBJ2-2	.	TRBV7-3	TGTGCCAGCTCTTGGGGGGCTGGCTCGAACACCGGGGAGCTGTTTTTT	CASSWGAGSNTGELFF
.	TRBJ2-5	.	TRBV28	TGTGCCAGCAGTTTCCGTCCGCCAGCGAAGTACTTC	CASSFRPPAKYF
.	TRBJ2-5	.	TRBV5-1	TGCGCCAGCAGCTTGGGCAGTCTCGGAGAGACCCAGTACTTC	CASSLGSLGETQYF
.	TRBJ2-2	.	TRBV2	TGTGCCAGCAGTGAGAGGCGGAGCACCGGGGAGCTGTTTTTT	CASSERRSTGELFF
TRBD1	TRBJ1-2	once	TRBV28	TGTGCCAGCAGTTACGGAGGGGCAGGGGGTGACTATGGCTACACCTTC	CASSYGGAGGDYGYTF
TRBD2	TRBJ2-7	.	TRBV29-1	TGCAGCGTTACCCTGGGGACTAGCGGGAGCTACGAGCAGTACTTC	CSVTLGTSGSYEQYF
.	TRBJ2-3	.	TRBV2	TGTGCCAGCGAAAGGGAGGTGACTAGCACAGATACGCAGTATTTT	CASEREVTSTDTQYF
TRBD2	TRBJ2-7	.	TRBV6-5	TGTGCCAGCAGTTATGGCCTAGCGGGAATTCACGAGCAGTACTTC	CASSYGLAGIHEQYF
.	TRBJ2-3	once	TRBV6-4	TGTGCCAGCAGTCTCCGGGGCTCGGAAGATACGCAGTATTTT	CASSLRGSEDTQYF
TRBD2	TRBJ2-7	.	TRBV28	TGTGCCAGCAGCGGGGCTAATCTAGCGGCCAACTACGAGCAGTACTTC	CASSGANLAANYEQYF
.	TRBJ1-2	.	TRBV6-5	TGTGCCAGCAGTTACGGTGCAGGGACCTATGGCTACACCTTC	CASSYGAGTYGYTF
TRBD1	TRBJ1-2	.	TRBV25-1	TGTGCCAGCAGACCAGGGACAGGATATTCTAAGGGTGGCTACACCTTC	CASRPGTGYSKGGYTF
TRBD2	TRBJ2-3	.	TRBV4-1	TGCGCCAGCAGCAGAGAACCAGCGGGAGGGCCGGATACGCAGTATTTT	CASSREPAGGPDTQYF
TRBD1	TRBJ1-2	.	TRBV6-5	TGTGCCAGCAGTTATCAGGGGGAGGGTGGCTACACCTTC	CASSYQGEGGYTF
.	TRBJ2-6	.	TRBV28	TGTGCCAGTCTCCCGGGACTCATCAGCTCTGGGGCCAACGTCCTGACTTTC	CASLPGLISSGANVLTF
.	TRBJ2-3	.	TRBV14	TGTGCCAGCAGCCAAGTGGTAGCGGCAAGCTCCACAGATACGCAGTATTTT	CASSQVVAASSTDTQYF
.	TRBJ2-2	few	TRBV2	TGTGCCACCCAGAGGACCGGGGAGCTGTTTTTT	CATQRTGELFF
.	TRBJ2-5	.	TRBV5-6	TGTGCCAGCAGCTTGCGACTGGGGGAGACCCAGTACTTC	CASSLRLGETQYF
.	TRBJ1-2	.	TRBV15	TGTGCCACCAGCAGAGGGGTGGTCTATGGCTACACCTTC	CATSRGVVYGYTF
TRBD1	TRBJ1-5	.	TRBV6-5	TGTGCCAGCAGTCACAGGGGAGATCAGCCCCAGCATTTT	CASSHRGDQPQHF
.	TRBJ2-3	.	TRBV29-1	TGCAGCGTTGGTCTAGCAGATACGCAGTATTTT	CSVGLADTQYF
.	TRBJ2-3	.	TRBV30	TGTGCCTGGAGTGCCACCACAGATACGCAGTATTTT	CAWSATTDTQYF
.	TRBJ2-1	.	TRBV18	TGTGCCAGCTCCCTCGACTTCCTCGCAAGTGAGCAGTTCTTC	CASSLDFLASEQFF
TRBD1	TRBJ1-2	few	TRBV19	TGTGCCAGTAGTACCCACAGGACAGGGATGGAGGGCTACACCTTC	CASSTHRTGMEGYTF
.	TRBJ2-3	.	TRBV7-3	TGTGCCAGCAGCTTAACGGTTGGGGGCACAGATACGCAGTATTTT	CASSLTVGGTDTQYF